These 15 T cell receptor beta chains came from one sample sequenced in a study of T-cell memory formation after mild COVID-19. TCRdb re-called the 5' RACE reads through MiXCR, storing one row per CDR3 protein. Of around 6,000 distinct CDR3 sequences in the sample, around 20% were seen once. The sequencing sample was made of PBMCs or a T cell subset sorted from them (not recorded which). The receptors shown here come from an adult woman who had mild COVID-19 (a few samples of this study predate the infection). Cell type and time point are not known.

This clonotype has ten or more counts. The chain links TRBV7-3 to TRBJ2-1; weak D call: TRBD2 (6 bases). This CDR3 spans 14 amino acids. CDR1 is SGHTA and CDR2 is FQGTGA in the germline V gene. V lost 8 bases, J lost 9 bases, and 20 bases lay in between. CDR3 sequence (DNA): TGTGCCAGCGCCCAAGTCCCCGGAGGGATTGAGCAGTTCTTC. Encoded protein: CASAQVPGGIEQFF.

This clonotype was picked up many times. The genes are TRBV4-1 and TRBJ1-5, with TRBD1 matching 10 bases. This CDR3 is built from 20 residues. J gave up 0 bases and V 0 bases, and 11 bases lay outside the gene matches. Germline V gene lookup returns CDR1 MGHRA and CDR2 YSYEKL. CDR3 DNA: TGCGCCAGCAGCCAAGAATGGGGCGACAGGGGGCTTTATAGCAATCAGCCCCAGCATTTT. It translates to CASSQEWGDRGLYSNQPQHF.

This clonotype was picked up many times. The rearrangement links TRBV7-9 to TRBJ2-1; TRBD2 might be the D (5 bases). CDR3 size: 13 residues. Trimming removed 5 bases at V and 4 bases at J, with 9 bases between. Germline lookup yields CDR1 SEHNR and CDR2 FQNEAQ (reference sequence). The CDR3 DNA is TGTGCCAGCAGCCCGACTAAATACAATGAGCAGTTCTTC. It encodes CASSPTKYNEQFF. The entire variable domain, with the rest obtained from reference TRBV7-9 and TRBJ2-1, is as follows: DTGVSQNPRHKITKRGQNVTFRCDPISEHNRLYWYRQTLGQGPEFLTYFQNEAQLEKSRLLSDRFSAERPKGSFSTLEIQRTEQGDSAMYLCASSPTKYNEQFFGPGTRLTVL.

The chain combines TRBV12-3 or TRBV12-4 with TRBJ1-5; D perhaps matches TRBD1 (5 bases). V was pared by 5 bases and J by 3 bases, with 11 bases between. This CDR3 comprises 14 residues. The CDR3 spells CASSQQTVNQPQHF. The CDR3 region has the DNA TGTGCCAGCAGTCAGCAGACAGTCAATCAGCCCCAGCATTTT.

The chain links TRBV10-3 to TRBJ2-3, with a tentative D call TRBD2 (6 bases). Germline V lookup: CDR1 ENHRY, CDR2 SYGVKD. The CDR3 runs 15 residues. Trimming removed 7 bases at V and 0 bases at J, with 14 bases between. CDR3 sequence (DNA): TGTGCCATCAAGGATCGGGGGATTAGCACAGATACGCAGTATTTT. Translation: CAIKDRGISTDTQYF.

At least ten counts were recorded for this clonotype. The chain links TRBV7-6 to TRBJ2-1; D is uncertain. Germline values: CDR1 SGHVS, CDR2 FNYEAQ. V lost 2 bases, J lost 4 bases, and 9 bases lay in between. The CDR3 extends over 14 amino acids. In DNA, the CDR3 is TGTGCCAGCAGCTTACTCGGGCCATACAATGAGCAGTTCTTC. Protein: CASSLLGPYNEQFF. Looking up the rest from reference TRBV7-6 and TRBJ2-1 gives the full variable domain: GAGVSQSPRYKVTKRGQDVALRCDPISGHVSLYWYRQALGQGPEFLTYFNYEAQQDKSGLPNDRFSAERPEGSISTLTIQRTEQRDSAMYRCASSLLGPYNEQFFGPGTRLTVL.

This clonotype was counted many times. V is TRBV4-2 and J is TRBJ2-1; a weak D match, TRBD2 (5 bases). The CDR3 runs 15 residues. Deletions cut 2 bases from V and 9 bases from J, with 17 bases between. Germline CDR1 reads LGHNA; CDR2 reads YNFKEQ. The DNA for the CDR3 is TGTGCCAGCAGCCAATCGGCGGAGGAGGTTCTTGAGCAGTTCTTC. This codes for CASSQSAEEVLEQFF.

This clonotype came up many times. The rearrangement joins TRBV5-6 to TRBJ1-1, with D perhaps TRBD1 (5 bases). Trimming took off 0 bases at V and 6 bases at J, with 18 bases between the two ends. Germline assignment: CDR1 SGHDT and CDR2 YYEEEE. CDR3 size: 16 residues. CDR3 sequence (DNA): TGTGCCAGCAGCTTGGAAGGGTACGGGACGCCGGCTGAAGCTTTCTTT. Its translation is CASSLEGYGTPAEAFF.

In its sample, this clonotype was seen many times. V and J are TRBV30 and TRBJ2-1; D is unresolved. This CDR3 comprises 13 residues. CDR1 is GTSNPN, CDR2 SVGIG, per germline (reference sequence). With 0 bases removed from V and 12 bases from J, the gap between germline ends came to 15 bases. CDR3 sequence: CAWSVSLSSGQFF. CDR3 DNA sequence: TGTGCCTGGAGTGTATCGCTCTCGTCGGGGCAGTTCTTC.

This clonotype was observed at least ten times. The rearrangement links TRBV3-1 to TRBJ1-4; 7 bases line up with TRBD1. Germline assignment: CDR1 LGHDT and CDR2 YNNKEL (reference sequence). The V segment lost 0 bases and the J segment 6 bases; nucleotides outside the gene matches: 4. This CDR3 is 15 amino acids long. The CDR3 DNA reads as TGTGCCAGCAGCCAAGATTTCACAGGGGATGAAAAACTGTTTTTT. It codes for CASSQDFTGDEKLFF.

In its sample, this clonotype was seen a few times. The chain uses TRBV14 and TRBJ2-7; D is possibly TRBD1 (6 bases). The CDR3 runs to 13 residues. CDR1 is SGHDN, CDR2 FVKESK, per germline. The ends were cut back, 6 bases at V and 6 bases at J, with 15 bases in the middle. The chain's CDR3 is CASSTDVQGEQYV. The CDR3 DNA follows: TGTGCCAGCAGTACGGACGTACAGGGCGAGCAGTACGTC.

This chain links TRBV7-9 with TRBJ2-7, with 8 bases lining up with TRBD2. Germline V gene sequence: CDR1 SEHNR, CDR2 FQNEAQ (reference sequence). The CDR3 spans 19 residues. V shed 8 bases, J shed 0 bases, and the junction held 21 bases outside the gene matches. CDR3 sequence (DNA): TGTGCCAGCTCAGGGGTTTCGACTAGCGAAAATAACTACTCCTACGAGCAGTACTTC. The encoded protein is CASSGVSTSENNYSYEQYF.

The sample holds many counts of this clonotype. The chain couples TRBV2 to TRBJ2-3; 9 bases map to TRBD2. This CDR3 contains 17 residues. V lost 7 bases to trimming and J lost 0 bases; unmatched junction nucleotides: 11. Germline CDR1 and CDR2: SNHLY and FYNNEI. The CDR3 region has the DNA TGTGCCAGCACTCTAGCGGGGATGATCGCTAGCACAGATACGCAGTATTTT. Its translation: CASTLAGMIASTDTQYF.

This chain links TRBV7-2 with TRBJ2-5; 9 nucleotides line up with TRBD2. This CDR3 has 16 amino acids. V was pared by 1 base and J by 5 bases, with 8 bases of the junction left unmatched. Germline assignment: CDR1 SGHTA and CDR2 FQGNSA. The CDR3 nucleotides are TGTGCCAGCAGCTTAGAGGGGCGGGGGGGCGTCGAGACCCAGTACTTC. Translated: CASSLEGRGGVETQYF.

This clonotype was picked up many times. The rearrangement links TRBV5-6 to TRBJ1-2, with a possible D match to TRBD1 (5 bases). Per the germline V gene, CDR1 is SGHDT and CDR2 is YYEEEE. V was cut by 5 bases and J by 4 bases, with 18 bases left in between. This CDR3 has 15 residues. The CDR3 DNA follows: TGTGCCAGCAGGGCTACAGGCACCGGGGTCTATGGCTACACCTTC. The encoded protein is CASRATGTGVYGYTF.